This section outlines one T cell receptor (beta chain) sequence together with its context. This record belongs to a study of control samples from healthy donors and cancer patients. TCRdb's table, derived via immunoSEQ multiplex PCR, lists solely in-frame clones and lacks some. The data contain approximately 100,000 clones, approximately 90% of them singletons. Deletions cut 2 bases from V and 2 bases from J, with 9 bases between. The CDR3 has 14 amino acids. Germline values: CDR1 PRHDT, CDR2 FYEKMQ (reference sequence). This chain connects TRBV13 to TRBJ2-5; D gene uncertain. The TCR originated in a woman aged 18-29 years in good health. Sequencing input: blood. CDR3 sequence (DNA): TGTGCCAGCAGCTTAAAACAATTACAAGAGACCCAGTACTTC. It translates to CASSLKQLQETQYF.